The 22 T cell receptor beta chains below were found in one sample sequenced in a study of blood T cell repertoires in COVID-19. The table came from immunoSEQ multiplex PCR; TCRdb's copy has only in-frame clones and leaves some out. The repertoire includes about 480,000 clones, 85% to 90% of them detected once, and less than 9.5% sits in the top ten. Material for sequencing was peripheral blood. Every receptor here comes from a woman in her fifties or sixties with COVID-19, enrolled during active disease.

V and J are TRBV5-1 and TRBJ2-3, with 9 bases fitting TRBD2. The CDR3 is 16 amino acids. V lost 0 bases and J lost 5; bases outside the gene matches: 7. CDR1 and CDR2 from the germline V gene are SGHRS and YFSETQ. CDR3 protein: CASSLEPRGGGDTQYF. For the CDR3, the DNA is TGCGCCAGCAGCTTGGAACCGCGGGGGGGTGGAGATACGCAGTATTTT.

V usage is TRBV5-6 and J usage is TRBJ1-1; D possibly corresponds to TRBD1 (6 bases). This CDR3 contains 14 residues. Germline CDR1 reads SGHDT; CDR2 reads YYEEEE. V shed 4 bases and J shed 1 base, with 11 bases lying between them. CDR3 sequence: CASSRTASNTEAFF. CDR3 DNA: TGTGCCAGCAGCCGGACAGCATCGAACACTGAAGCTTTCTTT.

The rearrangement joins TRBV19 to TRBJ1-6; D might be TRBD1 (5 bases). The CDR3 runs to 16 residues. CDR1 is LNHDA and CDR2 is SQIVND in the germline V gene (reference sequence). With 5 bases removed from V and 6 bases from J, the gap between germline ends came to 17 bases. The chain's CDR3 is CASSGGWGRSNSPLHF. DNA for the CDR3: TGTGCCAGTAGTGGGGGATGGGGGAGGAGTAATTCACCCCTCCACTTT.

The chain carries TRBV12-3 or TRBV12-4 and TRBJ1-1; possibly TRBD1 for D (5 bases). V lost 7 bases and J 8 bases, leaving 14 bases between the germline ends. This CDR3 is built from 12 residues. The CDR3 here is CASTREGPEAFF. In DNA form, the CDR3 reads TGTGCCAGCACCCGGGAGGGACCGGAAGCTTTCTTT.

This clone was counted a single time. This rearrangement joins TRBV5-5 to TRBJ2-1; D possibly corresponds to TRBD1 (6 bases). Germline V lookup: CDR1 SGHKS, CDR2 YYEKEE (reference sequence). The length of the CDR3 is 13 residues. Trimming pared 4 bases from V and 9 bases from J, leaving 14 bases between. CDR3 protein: CASSHNEGGEQFF. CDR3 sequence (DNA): TGTGCCAGCAGCCATAATGAAGGGGGTGAGCAGTTCTTC.

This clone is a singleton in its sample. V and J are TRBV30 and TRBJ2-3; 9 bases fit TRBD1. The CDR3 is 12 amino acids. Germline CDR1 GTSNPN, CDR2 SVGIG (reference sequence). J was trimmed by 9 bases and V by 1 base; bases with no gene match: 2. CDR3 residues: CAWSGTGDTQYF. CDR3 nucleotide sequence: TGTGCCTGGAGTGGGACAGGGGACACGCAGTATTTT.

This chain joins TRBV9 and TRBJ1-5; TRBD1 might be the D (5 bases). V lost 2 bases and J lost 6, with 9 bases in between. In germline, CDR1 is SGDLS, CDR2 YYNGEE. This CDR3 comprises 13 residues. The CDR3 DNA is TGTGCCAGCAGCGTGGGAGGGGTTCAGCCCCAGCATTTT. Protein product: CASSVGGVQPQHF.

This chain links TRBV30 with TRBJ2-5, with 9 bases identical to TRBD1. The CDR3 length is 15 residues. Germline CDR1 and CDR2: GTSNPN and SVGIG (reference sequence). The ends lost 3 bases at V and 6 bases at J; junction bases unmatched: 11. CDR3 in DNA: TGTGCCTGGAGCCGGATTACAGGGGGCGCTAAGACCCAGTACTTC. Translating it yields CAWSRITGGAKTQYF. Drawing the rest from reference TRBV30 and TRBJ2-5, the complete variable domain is SQTIHQWPATLVQPVGSPLSLECTVEGTSNPNLYWYRQAAGRGLQLLFYSVGIGQISSEVPQNLSASRPQDRQFILSSKKLLLSDSGFYLCAWSRITGGAKTQYFGPGTRLLVL.

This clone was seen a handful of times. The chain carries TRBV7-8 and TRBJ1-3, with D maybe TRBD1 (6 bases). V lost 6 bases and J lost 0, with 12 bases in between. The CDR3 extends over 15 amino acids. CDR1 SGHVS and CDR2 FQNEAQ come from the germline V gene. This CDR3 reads CASRPGAYSGNTIYF. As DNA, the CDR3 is TGTGCCAGCAGGCCAGGGGCCTACTCTGGAAACACCATATATTTT.

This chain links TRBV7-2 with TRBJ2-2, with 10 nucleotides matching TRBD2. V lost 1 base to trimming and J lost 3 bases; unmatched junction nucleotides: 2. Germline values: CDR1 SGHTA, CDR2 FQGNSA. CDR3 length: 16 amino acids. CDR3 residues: CASSLGLAGDTGELFF. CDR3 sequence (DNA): TGTGCCAGCAGCTTAGGGCTAGCGGGGGACACCGGGGAGCTGTTTTTT. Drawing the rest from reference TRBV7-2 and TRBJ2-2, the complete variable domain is GAGVSQSPSNKVTEKGKDVELRCDPISGHTALYWYRQSLGQGLEFLIYFQGNSAPDKSGLPSDRFSAERTGGSVSTLTIQRTQQEDSAVYLCASSLGLAGDTGELFFGEGSRLTVL.

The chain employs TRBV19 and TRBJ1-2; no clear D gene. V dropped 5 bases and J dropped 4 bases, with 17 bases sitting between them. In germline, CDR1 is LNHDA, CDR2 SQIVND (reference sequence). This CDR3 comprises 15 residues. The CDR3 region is CASSPRASWGYGYTF. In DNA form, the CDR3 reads TGTGCCAGTAGTCCGCGGGCTTCGTGGGGCTATGGCTACACCTTC.

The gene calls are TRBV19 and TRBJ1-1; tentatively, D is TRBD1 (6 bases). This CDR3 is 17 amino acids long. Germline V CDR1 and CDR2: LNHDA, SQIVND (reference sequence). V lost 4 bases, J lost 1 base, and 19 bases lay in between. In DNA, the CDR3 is TGTGCCAGTAGTACCCACACAGGGTTTCGACGGAACACTGAAGCTTTCTTT. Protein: CASSTHTGFRRNTEAFF.

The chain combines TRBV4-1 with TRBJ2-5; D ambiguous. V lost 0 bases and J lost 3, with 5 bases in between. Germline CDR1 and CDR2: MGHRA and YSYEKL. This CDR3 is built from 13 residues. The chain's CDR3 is CASSQDSEETQYF. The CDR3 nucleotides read TGCGCCAGCAGCCAAGATTCGGAAGAGACCCAGTACTTC.

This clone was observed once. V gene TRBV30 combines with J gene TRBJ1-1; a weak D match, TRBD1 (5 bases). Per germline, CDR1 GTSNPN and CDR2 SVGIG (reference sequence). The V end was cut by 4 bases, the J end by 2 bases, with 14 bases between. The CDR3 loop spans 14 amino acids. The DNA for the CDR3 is TGTGCCTGGAATAGGGCAGGGTTAAACACTGAAGCTTTCTTT. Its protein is CAWNRAGLNTEAFF.

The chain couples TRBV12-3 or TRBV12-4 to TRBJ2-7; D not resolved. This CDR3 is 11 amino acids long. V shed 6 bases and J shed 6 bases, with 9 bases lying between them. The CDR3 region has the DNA TGTGCCAGCAGCCACTCGGTCGAGCAGTACTTC. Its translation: CASSHSVEQYF.

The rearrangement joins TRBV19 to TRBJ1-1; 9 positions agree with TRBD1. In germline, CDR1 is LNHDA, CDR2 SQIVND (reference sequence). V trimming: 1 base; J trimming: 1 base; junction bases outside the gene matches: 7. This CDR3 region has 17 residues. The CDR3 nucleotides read TGTGCCAGTAGTATAGGGGTCGGACAGGGGTGGAACACTGAAGCTTTCTTT. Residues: CASSIGVGQGWNTEAFF.

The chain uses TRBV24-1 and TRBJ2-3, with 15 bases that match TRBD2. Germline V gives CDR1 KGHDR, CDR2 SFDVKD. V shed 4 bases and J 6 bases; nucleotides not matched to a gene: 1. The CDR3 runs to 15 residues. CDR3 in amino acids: CATSEGLAGGDTQYF. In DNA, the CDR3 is TGTGCCACCAGTGAGGGACTAGCGGGGGGCGATACGCAGTATTTT.

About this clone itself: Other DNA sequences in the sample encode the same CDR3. CDR3 bases: TGTGCCAGCAGAACAGCCAATCAGCCCCAGCATTTT. Its translation: CASRTANQPQHF. The V gene is TRBV2, the J gene TRBJ1-5; unclear D gene. This CDR3 region has 12 residues. V was clipped by 6 bases and J by 3 bases, with 6 bases between them. Germline CDR1 and CDR2: SNHLY and FYNNEI.

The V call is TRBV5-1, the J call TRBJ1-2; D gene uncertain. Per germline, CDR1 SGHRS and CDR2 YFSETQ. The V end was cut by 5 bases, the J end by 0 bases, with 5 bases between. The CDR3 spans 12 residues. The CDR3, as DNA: TGCGCCAGCAGGGAGACTAACTATGGCTACACCTTC. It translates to CASRETNYGYTF.

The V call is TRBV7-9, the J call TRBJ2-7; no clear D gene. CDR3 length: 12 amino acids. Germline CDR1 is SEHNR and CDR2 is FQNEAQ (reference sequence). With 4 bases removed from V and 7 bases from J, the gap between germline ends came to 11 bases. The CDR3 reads CASSSQVWEQYF. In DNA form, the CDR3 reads TGTGCCAGCAGCTCACAAGTCTGGGAGCAGTACTTC.

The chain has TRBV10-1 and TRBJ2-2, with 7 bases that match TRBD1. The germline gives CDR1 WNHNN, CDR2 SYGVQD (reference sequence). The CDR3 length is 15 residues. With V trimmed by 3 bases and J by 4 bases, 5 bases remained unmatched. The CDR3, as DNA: TGCGCCAGCAGTGAAGACAGGGTGGGCACCGGGGAGCTGTTTTTT. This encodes CASSEDRVGTGELFF.

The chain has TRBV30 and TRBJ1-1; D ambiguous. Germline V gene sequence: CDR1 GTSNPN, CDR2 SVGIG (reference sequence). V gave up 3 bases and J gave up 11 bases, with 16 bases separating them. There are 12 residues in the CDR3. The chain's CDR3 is CAWRASGVEAFF. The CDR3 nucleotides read TGTGCCTGGAGGGCCTCCGGGGTAGAGGCTTTCTTT.